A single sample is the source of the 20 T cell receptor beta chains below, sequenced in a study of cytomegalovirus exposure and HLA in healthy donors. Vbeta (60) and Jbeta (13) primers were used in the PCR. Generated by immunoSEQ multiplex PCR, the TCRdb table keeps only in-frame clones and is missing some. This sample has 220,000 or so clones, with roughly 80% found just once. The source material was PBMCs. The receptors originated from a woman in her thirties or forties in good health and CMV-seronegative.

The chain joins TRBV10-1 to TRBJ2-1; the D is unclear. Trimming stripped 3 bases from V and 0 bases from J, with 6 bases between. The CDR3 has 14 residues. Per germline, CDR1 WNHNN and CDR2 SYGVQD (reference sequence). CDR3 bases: TGCGCCAGCAGTGATGTCAGCTCCTACAATGAGCAGTTCTTC. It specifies CASSDVSSYNEQFF.

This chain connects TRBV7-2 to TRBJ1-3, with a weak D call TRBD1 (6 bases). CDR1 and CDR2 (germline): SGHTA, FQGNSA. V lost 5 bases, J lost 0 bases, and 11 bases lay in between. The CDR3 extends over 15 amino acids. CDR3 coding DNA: TGTGCCAGCAGCCCGCAGGGGTACTCTGGAAACACCATATATTTT. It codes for CASSPQGYSGNTIYF.

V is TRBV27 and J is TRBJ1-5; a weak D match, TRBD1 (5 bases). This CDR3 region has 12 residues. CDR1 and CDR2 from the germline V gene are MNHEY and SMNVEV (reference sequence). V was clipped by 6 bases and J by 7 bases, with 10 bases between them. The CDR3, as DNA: TGTGCCAGCAGGCAGGGCCGACAGCCCCAGCATTTT. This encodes CASRQGRQPQHF.

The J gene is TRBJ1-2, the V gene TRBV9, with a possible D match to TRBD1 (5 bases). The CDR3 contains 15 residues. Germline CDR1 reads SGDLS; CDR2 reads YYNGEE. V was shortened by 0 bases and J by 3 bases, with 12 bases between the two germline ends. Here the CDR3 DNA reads TGTGCCAGCAGCGTAGCGGCAGGGAAGGACTATGGCTACACCTTC. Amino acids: CASSVAAGKDYGYTF.

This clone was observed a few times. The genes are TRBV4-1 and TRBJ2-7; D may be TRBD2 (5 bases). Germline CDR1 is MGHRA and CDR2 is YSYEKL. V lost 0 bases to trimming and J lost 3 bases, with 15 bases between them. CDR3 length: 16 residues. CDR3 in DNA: TGCGCCAGCAGCCAAGATGTGAGGGAGAATTACTACGAGCAGTACTTC. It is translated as CASSQDVRENYYEQYF.

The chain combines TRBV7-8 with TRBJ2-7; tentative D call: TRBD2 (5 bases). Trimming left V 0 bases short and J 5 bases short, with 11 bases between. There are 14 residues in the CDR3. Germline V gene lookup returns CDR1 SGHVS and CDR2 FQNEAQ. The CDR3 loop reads CASSLAGEENEQYF. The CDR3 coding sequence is TGTGCCAGCAGCTTAGCGGGAGAAGAAAACGAGCAGTACTTC.

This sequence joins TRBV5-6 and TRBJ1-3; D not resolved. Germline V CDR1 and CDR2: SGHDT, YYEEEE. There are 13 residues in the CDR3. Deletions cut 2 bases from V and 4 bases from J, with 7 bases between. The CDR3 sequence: CASSLGAGNTIYF. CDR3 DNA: TGTGCCAGCAGCTTAGGAGCCGGAAACACCATATATTTT.

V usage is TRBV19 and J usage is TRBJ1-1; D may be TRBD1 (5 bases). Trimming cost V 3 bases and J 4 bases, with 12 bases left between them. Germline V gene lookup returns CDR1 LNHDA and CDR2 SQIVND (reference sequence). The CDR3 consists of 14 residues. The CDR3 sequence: CASSMGGKGTEAFF. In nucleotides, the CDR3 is TGTGCCAGTAGTATGGGGGGTAAAGGCACTGAAGCTTTCTTT.

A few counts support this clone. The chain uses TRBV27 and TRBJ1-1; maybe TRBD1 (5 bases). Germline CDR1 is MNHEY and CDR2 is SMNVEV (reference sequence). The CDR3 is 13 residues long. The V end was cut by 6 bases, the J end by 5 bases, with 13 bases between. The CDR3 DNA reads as TGTGCCAGCAGCGCTGACAGATGGACTGAAGCTTTCTTT. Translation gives CASSADRWTEAFF.

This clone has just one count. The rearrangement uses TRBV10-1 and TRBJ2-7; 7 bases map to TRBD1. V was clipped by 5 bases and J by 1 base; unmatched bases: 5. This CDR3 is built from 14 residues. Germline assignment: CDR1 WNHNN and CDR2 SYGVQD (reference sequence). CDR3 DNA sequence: TGCGCCAGCAGTCGGGACAGCCGTTCCTACGAGCAGTACTTC. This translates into CASSRDSRSYEQYF.

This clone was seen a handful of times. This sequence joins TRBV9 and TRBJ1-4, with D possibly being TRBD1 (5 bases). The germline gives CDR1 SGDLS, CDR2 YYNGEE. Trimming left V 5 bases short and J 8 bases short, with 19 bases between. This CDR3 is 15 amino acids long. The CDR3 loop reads CASSRGIGGEEKLFF. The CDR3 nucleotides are TGTGCCAGCAGTCGTGGGATCGGGGGGGAAGAAAAACTGTTTTTT.

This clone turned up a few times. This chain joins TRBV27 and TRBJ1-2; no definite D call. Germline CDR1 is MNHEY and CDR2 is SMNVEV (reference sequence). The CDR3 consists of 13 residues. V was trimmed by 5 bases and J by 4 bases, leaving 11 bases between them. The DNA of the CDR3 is TGTGCCAGCAGTATAACCGCCAGCTATGGCTACACCTTC. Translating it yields CASSITASYGYTF.

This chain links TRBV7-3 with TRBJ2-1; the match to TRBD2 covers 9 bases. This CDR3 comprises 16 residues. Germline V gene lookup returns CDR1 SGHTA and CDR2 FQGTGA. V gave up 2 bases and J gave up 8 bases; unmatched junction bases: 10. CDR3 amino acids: CASSLAGGPGMDEQFF. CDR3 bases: TGTGCCAGCAGCTTAGCGGGAGGGCCTGGTATGGATGAGCAGTTCTTC.

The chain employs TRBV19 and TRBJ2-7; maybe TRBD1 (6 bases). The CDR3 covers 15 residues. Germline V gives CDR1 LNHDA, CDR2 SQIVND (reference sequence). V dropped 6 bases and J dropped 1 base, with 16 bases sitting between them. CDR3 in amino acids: CASRHSTGSSYEQYF. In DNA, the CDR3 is TGTGCCAGTAGGCACTCGACAGGTAGTTCCTACGAGCAGTACTTC.

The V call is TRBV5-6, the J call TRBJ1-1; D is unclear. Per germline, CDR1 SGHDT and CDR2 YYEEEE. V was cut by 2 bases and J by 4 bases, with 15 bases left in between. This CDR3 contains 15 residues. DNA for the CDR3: TGTGCCAGCAGCTTCGACCCGGGGTTTAGCACTGAAGCTTTCTTT. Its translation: CASSFDPGFSTEAFF.

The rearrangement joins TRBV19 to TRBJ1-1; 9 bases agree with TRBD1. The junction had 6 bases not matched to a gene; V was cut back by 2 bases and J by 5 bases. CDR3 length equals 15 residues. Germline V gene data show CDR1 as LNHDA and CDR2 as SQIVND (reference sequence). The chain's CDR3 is CASSIYAQGATEAFF. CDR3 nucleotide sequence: TGTGCCAGTAGTATATATGCACAGGGGGCGACTGAAGCTTTCTTT.

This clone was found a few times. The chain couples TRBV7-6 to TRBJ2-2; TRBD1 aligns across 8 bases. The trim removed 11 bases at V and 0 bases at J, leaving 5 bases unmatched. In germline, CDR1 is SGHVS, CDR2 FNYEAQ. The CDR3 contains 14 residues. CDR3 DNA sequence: TGTGCCGGGGGACAGGCCCCGAACACCGGGGAGCTGTTTTTT. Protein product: CAGGQAPNTGELFF.

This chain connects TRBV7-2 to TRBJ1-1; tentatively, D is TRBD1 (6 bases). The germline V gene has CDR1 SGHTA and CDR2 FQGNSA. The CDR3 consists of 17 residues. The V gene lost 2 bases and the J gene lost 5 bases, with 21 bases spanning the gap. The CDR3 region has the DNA TGTGCCAGCAGCTTACTTGGAATAGGGGGGGGAGGAACTGAAGCTTTCTTT. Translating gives CASSLLGIGGGGTEAFF.

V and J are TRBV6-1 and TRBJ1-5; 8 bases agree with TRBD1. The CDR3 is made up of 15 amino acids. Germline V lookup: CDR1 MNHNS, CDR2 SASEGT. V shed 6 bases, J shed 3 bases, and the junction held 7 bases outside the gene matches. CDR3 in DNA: TGTGCCAGCAGGGATTGGGACAGGATCAATCAGCCCCAGCATTTT. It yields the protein CASRDWDRINQPQHF.

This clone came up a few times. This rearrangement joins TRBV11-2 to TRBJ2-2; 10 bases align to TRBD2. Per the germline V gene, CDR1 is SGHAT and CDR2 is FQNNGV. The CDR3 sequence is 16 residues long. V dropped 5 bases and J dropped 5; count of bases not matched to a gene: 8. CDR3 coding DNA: TGTGCCAGCAGCCCCTCTAGCGGGAGTGGGACCGGGGAGCTGTTTTTT. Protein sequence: CASSPSSGSGTGELFF. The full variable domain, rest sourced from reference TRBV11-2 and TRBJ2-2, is EAGVAQSPRYKIIEKRQSVAFWCNPISGHATLYWYQQILGQGPKLLIQFQNNGVVDDSQLPKDRFSAERLKGVDSTLKIQPAKLEDSAVYLCASSPSSGSGTGELFFGEGSRLTVL.